These 10 T cell receptor beta chains were sequenced from one sample in a study of blood T cell repertoires in COVID-19. Produced via immunoSEQ multiplex PCR; TCRdb's table is partial and in-frame only. The repertoire holds about 140,000 clones, with approximately 88% as singletons. Sequencing used peripheral blood. The receptor set was obtained from a human donor in a cohort sampled during active COVID-19.

V is TRBV5-8 and J is TRBJ1-5; D unresolved. V shed 4 bases and J shed 6 bases, with 8 bases lying between them. Germline V gene lookup returns CDR1 SGHTS and CDR2 YDEGEE. This CDR3 has 12 amino acids. This chain's CDR3 is CASSAGSQPQHF. CDR3 DNA: TGTGCCAGCAGCGCTGGGAGTCAGCCCCAGCATTTT. The full variable domain, completed using reference TRBV5-8 and TRBJ1-5, is EAGVTQSPTHLIKTRGQQATLRCSPISGHTSVYWYQQALGLGLQFLLWYDEGEERNRGNFPPRFSGRQFPNYSSELNVNALELEDSALYLCASSAGSQPQHFGDGTRLSIL.

The chain couples TRBV4-1 to TRBJ1-1, with TRBD1 matching over 11 bases. V trimming: 3 bases; J trimming: 4 bases; junction bases outside the gene matches: 4. The CDR3 has 15 amino acids. Germline V gene sequence: CDR1 MGHRA, CDR2 YSYEKL. The CDR3 is CASSQAGTGGTEAFF. CDR3 nucleotides: TGCGCCAGCAGCCAGGCCGGGACAGGGGGCACTGAAGCTTTCTTT.

J is TRBJ1-4 and V is TRBV19; D is possibly TRBD1 (6 bases). CDR1 LNHDA and CDR2 SQIVND come from the germline V gene (reference sequence). Deletions cut 5 bases from V and 8 bases from J, with 18 bases between. The CDR3 extends over 15 amino acids. In DNA form, the CDR3 reads TGTGCCAGTAGTCCCTTCAGGGACATTACGGAAAAACTGTTTTTT. This translates into CASSPFRDITEKLFF.

This clone showed up just once. This rearrangement joins TRBV7-9 to TRBJ2-1, with D tentatively TRBD1 (5 bases). Germline CDR1 is SEHNR and CDR2 is FQNEAQ (reference sequence). Trimming stripped 2 bases from V and 6 bases from J, with 8 bases between. The CDR3 is made up of 13 amino acids. CDR3 nucleotide sequence: TGTGCCAGCAGCTTACAGGGTGGCAATGAGCAGTTCTTC. Protein sequence: CASSLQGGNEQFF.

This clone was seen just once. J is TRBJ1-1 and V is TRBV4-3; 7 bases match TRBD1. This CDR3 spans 15 amino acids. The trim removed 4 bases at V and 0 bases at J, leaving 5 bases unmatched. The germline V gene encodes CDR1 LGHNA and CDR2 YSLEER. CDR3 amino acids: CASSPSDRMNTEAFF. The DNA of the CDR3 is TGCGCCAGCAGCCCATCGGACAGGATGAACACTGAAGCTTTCTTT.

The chain employs TRBV7-3 and TRBJ2-1; D unresolved. Trimming shortened V by 3 bases and J by 5 bases, and 14 bases separated the two germline ends. Looked up from germline, CDR1 is SGHTA and CDR2 is FQGTGA. This CDR3 spans 15 amino acids. The CDR3 region has the DNA TGTGCCAGCAGCTTTCGGTTAGTGCATCACAATGAGCAGTTCTTC. Translated, it gives CASSFRLVHHNEQFF.

The CDR3 bases are TGTGCCAGCAGCGATCCGGGACAGGGACCTAACTATGGCTACACCTTC. This gives the protein CASSDPGQGPNYGYTF. The chain combines TRBV9 with TRBJ1-2; 9 nucleotides agree with TRBD1. Germline CDR1 and CDR2: SGDLS and YYNGEE. The CDR3 consists of 16 residues. Trimming cost V 3 bases and J 0 bases; bases outside gene matches: 6.

The J gene is TRBJ2-3, the V gene TRBV30; a possible D gene is TRBD1 (7 bases). The length of the CDR3 is 14 residues. Germline lookup yields CDR1 GTSNPN and CDR2 SVGIG (reference sequence). With 3 bases removed from V and 2 bases from J, the gap between germline ends came to 12 bases. The CDR3 DNA follows: TGTGCCTGGAGCCCAGGGGGGTTCACAGATACGCAGTATTTT. Translating it yields CAWSPGGFTDTQYF. The variable domain in full, with the rest retrieved from reference TRBV30 and TRBJ2-3, is SQTIHQWPATLVQPVGSPLSLECTVEGTSNPNLYWYRQAAGRGLQLLFYSVGIGQISSEVPQNLSASRPQDRQFILSSKKLLLSDSGFYLCAWSPGGFTDTQYFGPGTRLTVL.

V and J are TRBV13 and TRBJ1-1, with D hard to call. Deletions cut 5 bases from V and 5 bases from J, with 15 bases between. Looked up from germline, CDR1 is PRHDT and CDR2 is FYEKMQ (reference sequence). This CDR3 comprises 14 residues. The CDR3 loop is CASSPDPRGTEAFF. The CDR3 DNA sequence: TGTGCCAGCAGCCCAGACCCTAGAGGGACTGAAGCTTTCTTT.

This sequence joins TRBV24-1 and TRBJ2-1; TRBD2 agrees at 9 bases. The V segment lost 5 bases and the J segment 10 bases; nucleotides outside the gene matches: 14. The CDR3 loop spans 16 amino acids. Germline assignment: CDR1 KGHDR and CDR2 SFDVKD. The CDR3 protein is CATSGGGGAFRSEQFF. CDR3 nucleotides: TGTGCCACCAGTGGGGGCGGGGGGGCATTTCGCAGCGAGCAGTTCTTC.